Below are 16 T cell receptor beta chains sequenced from a single sample in a study of a mutant IDH1 vaccine in newly diagnosed glioma (dated by TCRdb to about 2021). Libraries were prepared through the immunoSEQ multiplex PCR assay. The clones in this table, taken by TCRdb from immuneACCESS, are in-frame only. Not every clone is retained; where verified, under half of the shortfall comes from an unresolved V gene, and the cause of the rest is unknown. The sample table shows fewer than 50,000 clones, and around 90% are seen once. The ten biggest clones cover about a sixth of the sample. The time point label, read with the paper, signifies: baseline, week 1 (first vaccination visit). Explained via the paper, the treatment or condition label denotes: pre-vaccination baseline after standard-of-care therapy. Sample: PBMCs, taken from a glioma patient treated with radiotherapy, temozolomide or both. These receptors all come from a man aged 18 to 29 with glioma.

The gene calls are TRBV6-5 and TRBJ2-7; D might be TRBD1 (5 bases). V dropped 5 bases and J dropped 2 bases, with 10 bases sitting between them. From germline, CDR1 is MNHEY and CDR2 SVGAGI. The CDR3 spans 13 residues. The CDR3 is CASSKGPAYEQYF. In DNA, the CDR3 is TGTGCCAGCAGTAAGGGGCCCGCCTACGAGCAGTACTTC.

The rearrangement links TRBV9 to TRBJ1-1, with D maybe TRBD1 (6 bases). Germline V gene sequence: CDR1 SGDLS, CDR2 YYNGEE. V was trimmed by 0 bases and J by 7 bases, leaving 13 bases between them. CDR3 length: 14 residues. The DNA for the CDR3 is TGTGCCAGCAGCGTAGACGGACAGCCGCTTGAAGCTTTCTTT. Protein sequence: CASSVDGQPLEAFF.

The V gene is TRBV5-1, the J gene TRBJ1-1, with 9 bases matching TRBD1. The CDR3 has 15 amino acids. Germline V gene sequence: CDR1 SGHRS, CDR2 YFSETQ. V shed 4 bases, J shed 1 base, and the junction held 5 bases outside the gene matches. Written as DNA, the CDR3 is TGCGCCAGCAGCCCGGGGACAGGGAGGAACACTGAAGCTTTCTTT. Residues: CASSPGTGRNTEAFF. Full variable domain (outside the CDR3, taken from reference TRBV5-1 and TRBJ1-1): KAGVTQTPRYLIKTRGQQVTLSCSPISGHRSVSWYQQTPGQGLQFLFEYFSETQRNKGNFPGRFSGRQFSNSRSEMNVSTLELGDSALYLCASSPGTGRNTEAFFGQGTRLTVV.

The chain is built from TRBV6-5 and TRBJ2-7, with D unclear. Trimming removed 6 bases from V and 3 bases from J, with 18 bases in between. The CDR3 is 15 residues long. Germline CDR1 is MNHEY and CDR2 is SVGAGI. CDR3 nucleotides: TGTGCCAGCAGCCCTCTTAGGGTAAGAGGCTACGAGCAGTACTTC. This gives the protein CASSPLRVRGYEQYF.

The chain is built from TRBV7-9 and TRBJ2-5; TRBD2 matches at 8 bases. The trim removed 7 bases at V and 5 bases at J, leaving 3 bases unmatched. The V gene's germline CDR1 is SEHNR and CDR2 FQNEAQ (reference sequence). The CDR3 contains 12 residues. CDR3 amino acids: CASTGLGETQYF. For the CDR3, the DNA is TGTGCCAGCACGGGACTAGGGGAGACCCAGTACTTC.

This clone appeared once. This chain links TRBV6-6 with TRBJ1-2; D is undetermined. CDR1 and CDR2 (germline): MNHNY, SVGAGI (reference sequence). Deletions cut 4 bases from V and 2 bases from J, with 8 bases between. The CDR3 has 13 residues. CDR3 nucleotide sequence: TGTGCCAGCAGTTCGGACGGGAACTATGGCTACACCTTC. This encodes CASSSDGNYGYTF.

CDR3 nucleotides: TGTGCCATCAGTGACGACAACTCCTACGAGCAGTACTTC. It specifies CAISDDNSYEQYF. V gene TRBV10-3 combines with J gene TRBJ2-7; no reliable D call. Germline CDR1 ENHRY, CDR2 SYGVKD. The CDR3 length is 13 residues. Trimming shortened V by 3 bases and J by 0 bases, and 6 bases separated the two germline ends.

This rearrangement joins TRBV5-3 to TRBJ1-6; 9 bases map to TRBD1. Being an ORF, TRBV5-3 has a function that is uncertain. The CDR3 spans 17 residues. The ends lost 1 base at V and 7 bases at J; junction bases unmatched: 9. The CDR3 DNA reads TGTGCCAGAAGCTTGAGGCTAAAGGGACAGGGAAATTCACCCCTCCACTTT. Protein sequence: CARSLRLKGQGNSPLHF.

The chain links TRBV5-1 to TRBJ2-7, with 7 bases aligning to TRBD1. The V segment lost 4 bases and the J segment 0 bases; nucleotides outside the gene matches: 7. The CDR3 is 15 amino acids. The germline V gene has CDR1 SGHRS and CDR2 YFSETQ. The CDR3 here is CASSRLQGTSYEQYF. The DNA for the CDR3 is TGCGCCAGCAGCCGTTTACAGGGGACCTCCTACGAGCAGTACTTC.

V usage is TRBV28 and J usage is TRBJ1-5; D unresolved. The CDR3 spans 12 residues. The V gene lost 5 bases and the J gene lost 5 bases, with 7 bases spanning the gap. Germline-derived CDR1 and CDR2 are MDHEN and SYDVKM. The chain's CDR3 is CASSMIYQPQHF. The DNA of the CDR3 is TGTGCCAGCAGTATGATCTATCAGCCCCAGCATTTT.

Only a few counts were recorded for this clone. The chain couples TRBV18 to TRBJ1-5; D perhaps matches TRBD1 (6 bases). The CDR3 has 15 residues. The V gene's germline CDR1 is KGHSH and CDR2 LQKENI. With 6 bases removed from V and 6 bases from J, the gap between germline ends came to 18 bases. This CDR3 is CASSHSTGTAQPQHF. The CDR3 DNA is TGTGCCAGCTCTCATTCAACAGGGACTGCTCAGCCCCAGCATTTT.

The chain links TRBV6-5 to TRBJ2-7; 7 nucleotides line up with TRBD2. Germline V CDR1 and CDR2: MNHEY, SVGAGI. V gave up 5 bases and J gave up 4 bases; unmatched junction bases: 8. The CDR3 loop spans 14 amino acids. This CDR3 reads CASSRTRGRYEQYF. The CDR3 bases are TGTGCCAGCAGTCGGACTAGGGGACGATACGAGCAGTACTTC.

The chain carries TRBV28 and TRBJ1-5; 11 nucleotides agree with TRBD1. Trimming removed 7 bases from V and 7 bases from J; junction bases left unmatched: 9. In germline, CDR1 is MDHEN, CDR2 SYDVKM. The CDR3 is 15 amino acids. The CDR3 DNA is TGTGCCAGCAACCAGCCGGGACAGGGGGACCAGCCCCAGCATTTT. Translating it yields CASNQPGQGDQPQHF.

V is TRBV5-4 and J is TRBJ1-4; unclear D gene. CDR1 and CDR2 (germline): SGHNT, YYREEE (reference sequence). The V and J ends lost 1 base and 3 bases respectively, with 7 bases between them. The CDR3 consists of 14 residues. The CDR3 loop is CASSLWAANEKLFF. The DNA for the CDR3 is TGTGCCAGCAGCTTGTGGGCCGCTAATGAAAAACTGTTTTTT.

V and J are TRBV6-1 and TRBJ1-2, with 7 bases aligning to TRBD1. Per germline, CDR1 MNHNS and CDR2 SASEGT. The junction had 8 bases not matched to a gene; V was cut back by 4 bases and J by 0 bases. CDR3 length equals 16 residues. The CDR3 loop reads CASSVGTGQSNYGYTF. CDR3 coding DNA: TGTGCCAGCAGTGTGGGTACGGGACAGTCTAACTATGGCTACACCTTC.

This chain uses TRBV5-4 with TRBJ1-1, with TRBD1 as a possible D gene (5 bases). Trimming pared 3 bases from V and 7 bases from J, leaving 16 bases between. The germline V gene has CDR1 SGHNT and CDR2 YYREEE (reference sequence). The CDR3 runs 14 residues. CDR3 protein: CASSWAGTRGEAFF. The CDR3 coding sequence is TGTGCCAGCAGCTGGGCAGGGACTCGGGGTGAAGCTTTCTTT.